These T cell receptor beta chains were read from a single sample in a study of blood T cell repertoires in COVID-19. Libraries were prepared by immunoSEQ multiplex PCR; TCRdb keeps only in-frame clonotypes and omits some of them. The data hold some 46,000 clones, with around 79% observed a single time. The sample comprised peripheral blood. All receptors come from a woman aged 60-75 years with acute or convalescent COVID-19. CDR3s include the opening cysteine and the closing phenylalanine or tryptophan. A D gene is named only where the DNA matches it firmly. Expanded clones are given a class, and other clones once, few, many or no size at all.

clone size: NA
D gene: NA
V gene: TRBV5-1
CDR3 length: 14
J gene: TRBJ1-4
CDR3 DNA: TGCGCCAGCAGCCCTTGGACTGGTAATGAAAAACTGTTTTTT
CDR3 protein: CASSPWTGNEKLFF

clone size: few
D gene: TRBD2
V gene: TRBV6-5
CDR3 length: 13
J gene: TRBJ2-3
CDR3 DNA: TGTGCCGTGGCCCGGACTAGCGCAGATACGCAGTATTTT
CDR3 protein: CAVARTSADTQYF

clone size: NA
D gene: NA
V gene: TRBV13
CDR3 length: 11
J gene: TRBJ2-1
CDR3 DNA: TGTGCCAGCAGCTTTTCGGGGGAGCAGTTCTTC
CDR3 protein: CASSFSGEQFF

clone size: few
D gene: NA
V gene: TRBV7-9
CDR3 length: 15
J gene: TRBJ2-2
CDR3 DNA: TGTGCCAGCAGCTTAATAGCTACCAACACCGGGGAGCTGTTTTTT
CDR3 protein: CASSLIATNTGELFF

clone size: few
D gene: TRBD1
V gene: TRBV15
CDR3 length: 14
J gene: TRBJ1-3
CDR3 DNA: TGTGCCACCAGCGGGGACAGACCTGGAAACACCATATATTTT
CDR3 protein: CATSGDRPGNTIYF

clone size: once
D gene: NA
V gene: TRBV19
CDR3 length: 13
J gene: TRBJ1-2
CDR3 DNA: TGTGCCACCCTCGAGCCCGGGGGGTATGGCTACACCTTC
CDR3 protein: CATLEPGGYGYTF

clone size: NA
D gene: TRBD1
V gene: TRBV5-1
CDR3 length: 15
J gene: TRBJ1-2
CDR3 DNA: TGCGCCAGCAGCTCGGGACAGTCCGTGGACTATGGCTACACCTTC
CDR3 protein: CASSSGQSVDYGYTF

clone size: NA
D gene: TRBD2
V gene: TRBV18
CDR3 length: 14
J gene: TRBJ2-2
CDR3 DNA: TGTGCCAGCTCACCGAAGCGGGAGGTCGGGGAGCTGTTTTTT
CDR3 protein: CASSPKREVGELFF

clone size: NA
D gene: NA
V gene: TRBV10-3
CDR3 length: 14
J gene: TRBJ2-3
CDR3 DNA: TGTGCCATCACTCGGGGGGCTTCCGCAGATACGCAGTATTTT
CDR3 protein: CAITRGASADTQYF

clone size: NA
D gene: TRBD1
V gene: TRBV27
CDR3 length: 15
J gene: TRBJ1-2
CDR3 DNA: TGTGCCAGCAGTACCCGGGACAGGGAGGGGAATGGCTACACCTTC
CDR3 protein: CASSTRDREGNGYTF

clone size: NA
D gene: NA
V gene: TRBV6-5
CDR3 length: 12
J gene: TRBJ2-2
CDR3 DNA: TGTGCCAGCAGGGGCCTCACCGGGGAGCTGTTTTTT
CDR3 protein: CASRGLTGELFF

clone size: NA
D gene: NA
V gene: TRBV30
CDR3 length: 15
J gene: TRBJ2-2
CDR3 DNA: TGTGCCTGGAGTCTGGACGAAGCGGACACCGGGGAGCTGTTTTTT
CDR3 protein: CAWSLDEADTGELFF

clone size: NA
D gene: TRBD1
V gene: TRBV7-9
CDR3 length: 13
J gene: TRBJ1-2
CDR3 DNA: TGTGCCAGCAGCCACGAGGGGGCGCATGGCTACACCTTC
CDR3 protein: CASSHEGAHGYTF

clone size: NA
D gene: NA
V gene: TRBV18
CDR3 length: 14
J gene: TRBJ2-1
CDR3 DNA: TGTGCCAGCCAACAACAAGGGGGATACAATGAGCAGTTCTTC
CDR3 protein: CASQQQGGYNEQFF

clone size: NA
D gene: NA
V gene: TRBV3-1/TRBV3-2
CDR3 length: 16
J gene: TRBJ1-3
CDR3 DNA: TGTGCCAGCAGCCAAGCGAGACAGATATCTGGAAACACCATATATTTT
CDR3 protein: CASSQARQISGNTIYF

clone size: many
D gene: NA
V gene: TRBV7-9
CDR3 length: 15
J gene: TRBJ2-2
CDR3 DNA: TGTGCCAGCAGCTCTTTTCAGGGGCGGACCGGGGAGCTGTTTTTT
CDR3 protein: CASSSFQGRTGELFF

clone size: NA
D gene: TRBD1
V gene: TRBV27
CDR3 length: 14
J gene: TRBJ2-7
CDR3 DNA: TGTGCCAGCAGTTTAGCCCGGACAGGGAACGAGCAGTACTTC
CDR3 protein: CASSLARTGNEQYF

clone size: NA
D gene: NA
V gene: TRBV27
CDR3 length: 13
J gene: TRBJ2-1
CDR3 DNA: TGTGCCAGCAGTTTATCGATGGAGGGTGAGCAGTTCTTC
CDR3 protein: CASSLSMEGEQFF

clone size: once
D gene: TRBD2
V gene: TRBV27
CDR3 length: 16
J gene: TRBJ2-2
CDR3 DNA: TGTGCCAGCAGACCACAGGTCGGCGGGGGGGCCGGGGAGCTGTTTTTT
CDR3 protein: CASRPQVGGGAGELFF

clone size: NA
D gene: TRBD2
V gene: TRBV7-3
CDR3 length: 13
J gene: TRBJ2-7
CDR3 DNA: TGTGCCAGCAGCCAAACTAGCGGGCACGAGCAGTACTTC
CDR3 protein: CASSQTSGHEQYF

clone size: NA
D gene: NA
V gene: TRBV9
CDR3 length: 14
J gene: TRBJ1-4
CDR3 DNA: TGTGCCAGCAGCGTAGGCGGCTATGATGAAAAACTGTTTTTT
CDR3 protein: CASSVGGYDEKLFF

clone size: NA
D gene: TRBD1
V gene: TRBV12-5
CDR3 length: 15
J gene: TRBJ2-7
CDR3 DNA: TGTGCTAGTGGTCTTAGCCGGGACAGCAACTACGAGCAGTACTTC
CDR3 protein: CASGLSRDSNYEQYF

clone size: NA
D gene: TRBD1
V gene: TRBV24-1
CDR3 length: 16
J gene: TRBJ2-3
CDR3 DNA: TGTGCCACCAGTGATCCACAGGGGGCGGGCACAGATACGCAGTATTTT
CDR3 protein: CATSDPQGAGTDTQYF

clone size: NA
D gene: TRBD1
V gene: TRBV7-3
CDR3 length: 14
J gene: TRBJ1-6
CDR3 DNA: TGTGCCAGCAGCCCCGGACAGGGGGCTTCACCCCTCCACTTT
CDR3 protein: CASSPGQGASPLHF

clone size: NA
D gene: NA
V gene: TRBV2
CDR3 length: 12
J gene: TRBJ2-7
CDR3 DNA: TGTGCCAGCAAAGTCAGCTCCTACGAGCAGTACTTC
CDR3 protein: CASKVSSYEQYF

clone size: NA
D gene: TRBD1
V gene: TRBV19
CDR3 length: 13
J gene: TRBJ2-7
CDR3 DNA: TGTGCCAGTACCGACAGGGATGGGTACGAGCAGTACTTC
CDR3 protein: CASTDRDGYEQYF

clone size: NA
D gene: NA
V gene: TRBV20-1
CDR3 length: 16
J gene: TRBJ1-5
CDR3 DNA: TGCAGTGCTAGTACCCCCAGGACAGATAGCAATCAGCCCCAGCATTTT
CDR3 protein: CSASTPRTDSNQPQHF

clone size: NA
D gene: NA
V gene: TRBV7-2
CDR3 length: 18
J gene: TRBJ1-6
CDR3 DNA: TGTGCCAGCAGCTTAGCGGCTCCCGGCCTCCGACGGGGTTCACCCCTCCACTTT
CDR3 protein: CASSLAAPGLRRGSPLHF

clone size: NA
D gene: NA
V gene: TRBV20-1
CDR3 length: 13
J gene: TRBJ2-2
CDR3 DNA: TGCAGTGCTAGTCCCGGGAACACCGGGGAGCTGTTTTTT
CDR3 protein: CSASPGNTGELFF

clone size: NA
D gene: NA
V gene: TRBV19
CDR3 length: 16
J gene: TRBJ2-2
CDR3 DNA: TGTGCCAGTAGTGCCCTAGGACAGTTGAACACCGGGGAGCTGTTTTTT
CDR3 protein: CASSALGQLNTGELFF

clone size: NA
D gene: TRBD1
V gene: TRBV4-1
CDR3 length: 16
J gene: TRBJ1-4
CDR3 DNA: TGCGCCAGCAGCCAGGAAGGCGGGACAGGGTACGAAAAACTGTTTTTT
CDR3 protein: CASSQEGGTGYEKLFF

clone size: NA
D gene: NA
V gene: TRBV7-9
CDR3 length: 15
J gene: TRBJ1-2
CDR3 DNA: TGTGCCAGCAGCCCAGGGGCGGGTTTGGACTATGGCTACACCTTC
CDR3 protein: CASSPGAGLDYGYTF

clone size: NA
D gene: TRBD1
V gene: TRBV14
CDR3 length: 15
J gene: TRBJ2-1
CDR3 DNA: TGTGCCAGCAGCCAAGAAGGGGGACAGGGAAATGAGCAGTTCTTC
CDR3 protein: CASSQEGGQGNEQFF

clone size: once
D gene: NA
V gene: TRBV19
CDR3 length: 14
J gene: TRBJ1-1
CDR3 DNA: TGTGCCAGTAGTAGTCACAGGGAAAAAACTGAAGCTTTCTTT
CDR3 protein: CASSSHREKTEAFF

clone size: NA
D gene: TRBD1
V gene: TRBV30
CDR3 length: 13
J gene: TRBJ1-2
CDR3 DNA: TGTGCCTGGGGGGAGGACAGGGTTAGTGGCTACACCTTC
CDR3 protein: CAWGEDRVSGYTF

clone size: few
D gene: NA
V gene: TRBV6-2/TRBV6-3
CDR3 length: 15
J gene: TRBJ2-1
CDR3 DNA: TGTGCCAGCAATTACGGACTCCCGACCCACAATGAGCAGTTCTTC
CDR3 protein: CASNYGLPTHNEQFF